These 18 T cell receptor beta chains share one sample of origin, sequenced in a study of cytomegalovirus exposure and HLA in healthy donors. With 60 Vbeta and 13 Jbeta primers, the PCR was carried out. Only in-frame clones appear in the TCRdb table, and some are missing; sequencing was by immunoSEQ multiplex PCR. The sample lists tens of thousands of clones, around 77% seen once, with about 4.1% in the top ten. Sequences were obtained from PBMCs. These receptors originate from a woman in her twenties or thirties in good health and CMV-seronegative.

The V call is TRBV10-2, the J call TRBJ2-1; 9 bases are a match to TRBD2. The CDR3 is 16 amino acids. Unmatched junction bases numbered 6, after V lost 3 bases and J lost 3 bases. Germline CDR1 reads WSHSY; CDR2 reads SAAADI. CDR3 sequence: CASSDPAGGGYNEQFF. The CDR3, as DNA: TGCGCCAGCAGTGATCCAGCGGGAGGCGGCTACAATGAGCAGTTCTTC.

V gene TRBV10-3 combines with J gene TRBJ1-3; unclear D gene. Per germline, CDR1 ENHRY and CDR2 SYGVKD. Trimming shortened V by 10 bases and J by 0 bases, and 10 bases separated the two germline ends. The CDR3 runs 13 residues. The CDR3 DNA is TGTGCCACCGAACAAGACTCTGGAAACACCATATATTTT. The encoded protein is CATEQDSGNTIYF.

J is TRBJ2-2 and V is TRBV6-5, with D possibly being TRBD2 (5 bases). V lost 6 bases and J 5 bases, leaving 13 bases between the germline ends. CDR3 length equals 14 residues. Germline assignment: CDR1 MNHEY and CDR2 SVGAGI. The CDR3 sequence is CASRRERLTGELFF. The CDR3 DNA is TGTGCCAGCAGGAGGGAGCGTTTAACCGGGGAGCTGTTTTTT.

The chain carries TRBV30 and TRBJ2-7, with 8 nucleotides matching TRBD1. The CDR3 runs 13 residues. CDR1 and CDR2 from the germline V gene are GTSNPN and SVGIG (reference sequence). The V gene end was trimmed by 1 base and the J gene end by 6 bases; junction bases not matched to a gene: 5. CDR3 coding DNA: TGTGCCTGGAGTGCCCCTACAGGGGGCGAGCAGTACTTC. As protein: CAWSAPTGGEQYF.

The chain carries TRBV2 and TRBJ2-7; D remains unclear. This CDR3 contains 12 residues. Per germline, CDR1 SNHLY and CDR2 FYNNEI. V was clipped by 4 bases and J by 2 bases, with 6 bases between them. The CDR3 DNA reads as TGTGCCAGCAGTGTAATAGCCTACGAGCAGTACTTC. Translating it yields CASSVIAYEQYF. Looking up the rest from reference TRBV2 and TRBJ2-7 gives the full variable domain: EPEVTQTPSHQVTQMGQEVILRCVPISNHLYFYWYRQILGQKVEFLVSFYNNEISEKSEIFDDQFSVERPDGSNFTLKIRSTKLEDSAMYFCASSVIAYEQYFGPGTRLTVT.

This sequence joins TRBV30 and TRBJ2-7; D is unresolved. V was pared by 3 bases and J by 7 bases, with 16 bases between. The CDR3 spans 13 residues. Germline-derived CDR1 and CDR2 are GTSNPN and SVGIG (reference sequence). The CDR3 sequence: CAWRGENLWEQYF. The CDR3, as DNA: TGTGCCTGGAGAGGAGAAAACCTCTGGGAGCAGTACTTC.

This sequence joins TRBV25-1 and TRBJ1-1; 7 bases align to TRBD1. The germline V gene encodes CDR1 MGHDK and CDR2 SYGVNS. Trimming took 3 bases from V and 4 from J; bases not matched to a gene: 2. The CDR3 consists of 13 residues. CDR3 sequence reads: CASSETGFTEAFF. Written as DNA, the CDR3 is TGTGCCAGCAGTGAGACAGGGTTCACTGAAGCTTTCTTT.

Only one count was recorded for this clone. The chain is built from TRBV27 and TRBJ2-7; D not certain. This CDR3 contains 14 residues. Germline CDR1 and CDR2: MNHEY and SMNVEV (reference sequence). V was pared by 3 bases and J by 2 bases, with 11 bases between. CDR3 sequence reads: CASSLSPNTYEQYF. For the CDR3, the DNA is TGTGCCAGCAGTTTGTCTCCCAACACCTACGAGCAGTACTTC.

CDR3 DNA sequence: TGTGCCAGCAGTCCCGGGACTCGGGGCTACACCTTC. Amino acids: CASSPGTRGYTF. J is TRBJ1-2 and V is TRBV6-5, with a tentative D call TRBD1 (5 bases). The CDR3 extends over 12 amino acids. V was pared by 5 bases and J by 8 bases, with 12 bases between. The germline V gene has CDR1 MNHEY and CDR2 SVGAGI.

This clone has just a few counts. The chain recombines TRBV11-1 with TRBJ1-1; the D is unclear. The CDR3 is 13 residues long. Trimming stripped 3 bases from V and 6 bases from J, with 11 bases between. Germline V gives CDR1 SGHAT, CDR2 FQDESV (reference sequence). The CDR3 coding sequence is TGTGCCAGCAGCTTGTCTTGGGCTGCTGAAGCTTTCTTT. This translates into CASSLSWAAEAFF.

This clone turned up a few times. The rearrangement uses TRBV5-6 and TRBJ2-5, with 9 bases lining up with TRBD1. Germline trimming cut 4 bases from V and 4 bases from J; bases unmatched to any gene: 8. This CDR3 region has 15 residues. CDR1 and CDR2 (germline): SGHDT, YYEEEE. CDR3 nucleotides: TGTGCCAGCAGCGCCGTGACAGGGGGGGGAGAGACCCAGTACTTC. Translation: CASSAVTGGGETQYF.

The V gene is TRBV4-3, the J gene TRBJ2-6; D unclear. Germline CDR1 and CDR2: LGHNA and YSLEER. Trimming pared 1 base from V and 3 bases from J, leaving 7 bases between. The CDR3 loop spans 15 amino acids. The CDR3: CASSQGAIGANVLTF. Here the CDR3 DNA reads TGCGCCAGCAGCCAAGGGGCTATTGGGGCCAACGTCCTGACTTTC.

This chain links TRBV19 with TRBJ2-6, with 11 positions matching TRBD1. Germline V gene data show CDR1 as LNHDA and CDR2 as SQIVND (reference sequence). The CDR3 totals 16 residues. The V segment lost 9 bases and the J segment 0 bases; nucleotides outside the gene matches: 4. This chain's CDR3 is CASVGTGGSGANVLTF. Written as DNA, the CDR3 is TGTGCCAGCGTCGGGACAGGGGGCTCTGGGGCCAACGTCCTGACTTTC. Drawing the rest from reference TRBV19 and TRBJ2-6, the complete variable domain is DGGITQSPKYLFRKEGQNVTLSCEQNLNHDAMYWYRQDPGQGLRLIYYSQIVNDFQKGDIAEGYSVSREKKESFPLTVTSAQKNPTAFYLCASVGTGGSGANVLTFGAGSRLTVL.

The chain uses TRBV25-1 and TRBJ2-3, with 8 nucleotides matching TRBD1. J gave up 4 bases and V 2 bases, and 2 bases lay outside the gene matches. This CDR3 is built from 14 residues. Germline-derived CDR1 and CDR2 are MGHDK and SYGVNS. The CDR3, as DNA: TGTGCCAGCAGTGAACAGGGGGCGTCAGATACGCAGTATTTT. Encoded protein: CASSEQGASDTQYF.

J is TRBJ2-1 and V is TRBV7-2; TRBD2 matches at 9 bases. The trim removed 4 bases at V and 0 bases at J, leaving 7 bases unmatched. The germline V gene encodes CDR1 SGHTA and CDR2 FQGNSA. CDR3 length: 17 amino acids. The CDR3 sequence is CASSSWTSVSSYNEQFF. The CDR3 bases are TGTGCCAGCAGCTCCTGGACTAGCGTAAGCTCCTACAATGAGCAGTTCTTC.

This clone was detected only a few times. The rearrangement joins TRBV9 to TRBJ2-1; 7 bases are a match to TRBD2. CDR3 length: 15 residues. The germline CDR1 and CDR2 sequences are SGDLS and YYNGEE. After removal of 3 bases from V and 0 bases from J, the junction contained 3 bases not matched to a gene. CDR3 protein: CASSAGTTSYNEQFF. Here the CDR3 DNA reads TGTGCCAGCAGCGCCGGGACTACCTCCTACAATGAGCAGTTCTTC.

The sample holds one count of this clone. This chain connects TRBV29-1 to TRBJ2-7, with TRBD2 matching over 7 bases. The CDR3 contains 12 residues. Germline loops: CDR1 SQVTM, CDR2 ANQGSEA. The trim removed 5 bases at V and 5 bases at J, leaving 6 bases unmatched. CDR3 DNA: TGCAGCGTTAGCGCGGGAGTCCACGAGCAGTACTTC. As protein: CSVSAGVHEQYF.

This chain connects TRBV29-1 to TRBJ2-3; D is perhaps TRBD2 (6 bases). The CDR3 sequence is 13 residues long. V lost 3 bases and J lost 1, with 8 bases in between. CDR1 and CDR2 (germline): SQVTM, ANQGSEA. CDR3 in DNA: TGCAGCGTTGATCGCGGGGGCACAGATACGCAGTATTTT. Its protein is CSVDRGGTDTQYF.